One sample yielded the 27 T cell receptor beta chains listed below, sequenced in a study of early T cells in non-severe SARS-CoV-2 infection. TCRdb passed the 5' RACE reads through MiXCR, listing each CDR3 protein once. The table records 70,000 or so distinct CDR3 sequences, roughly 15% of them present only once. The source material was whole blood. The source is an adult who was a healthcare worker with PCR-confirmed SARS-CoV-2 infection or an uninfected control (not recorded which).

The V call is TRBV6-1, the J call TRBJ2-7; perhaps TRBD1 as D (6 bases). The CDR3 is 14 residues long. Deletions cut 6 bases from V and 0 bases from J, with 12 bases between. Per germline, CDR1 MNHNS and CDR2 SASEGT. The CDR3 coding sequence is TGTGCCAGCAGGGGGGCCTTGAGCTCCTACGAGCAGTACTTC. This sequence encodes CASRGALSSYEQYF.

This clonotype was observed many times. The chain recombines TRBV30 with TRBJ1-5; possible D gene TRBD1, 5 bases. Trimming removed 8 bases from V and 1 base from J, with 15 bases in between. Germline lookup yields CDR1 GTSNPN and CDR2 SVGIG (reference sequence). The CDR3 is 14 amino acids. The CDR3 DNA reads TGTGCCGTCCAGGCAGGGCTAAGCAATCAGCCCCAGCATTTT. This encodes CAVQAGLSNQPQHF.

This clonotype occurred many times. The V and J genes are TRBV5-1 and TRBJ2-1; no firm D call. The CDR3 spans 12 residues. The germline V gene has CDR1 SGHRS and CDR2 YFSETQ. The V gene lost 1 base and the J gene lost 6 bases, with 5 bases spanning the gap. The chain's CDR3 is CASSLMTNEQFF. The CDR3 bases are TGCGCCAGCAGCTTGATGACCAATGAGCAGTTCTTC.

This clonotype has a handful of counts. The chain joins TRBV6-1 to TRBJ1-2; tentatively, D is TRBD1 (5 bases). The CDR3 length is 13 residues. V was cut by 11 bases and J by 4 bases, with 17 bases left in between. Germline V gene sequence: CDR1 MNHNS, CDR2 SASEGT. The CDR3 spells CACHQGTVYGYTF. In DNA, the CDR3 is TGTGCCTGCCACCAGGGAACGGTCTATGGCTACACCTTC.

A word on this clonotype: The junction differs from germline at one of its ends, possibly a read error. CDR3 sequence (DNA): TGCAGCGGTGAAATCGGAAACACCATATATTTT. This sequence encodes CSGEIGNTIYF. The chain is built from TRBV29-1 and TRBJ1-3; D is unclear. The CDR3 extends over 11 amino acids. Per germline, CDR1 SQVTM and CDR2 ANQGSEA.

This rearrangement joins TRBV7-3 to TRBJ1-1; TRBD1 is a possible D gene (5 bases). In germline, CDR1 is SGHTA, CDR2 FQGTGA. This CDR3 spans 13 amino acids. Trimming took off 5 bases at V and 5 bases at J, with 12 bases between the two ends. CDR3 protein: CASSPSGSTEAFF. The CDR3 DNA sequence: TGTGCCAGCAGCCCATCAGGGAGTACTGAAGCTTTCTTT.

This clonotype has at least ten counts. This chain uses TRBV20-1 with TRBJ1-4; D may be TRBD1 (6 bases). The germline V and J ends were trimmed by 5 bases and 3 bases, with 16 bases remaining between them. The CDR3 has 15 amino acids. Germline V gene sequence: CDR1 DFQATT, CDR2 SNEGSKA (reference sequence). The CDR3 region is CSAPHPDSPNEKLFF. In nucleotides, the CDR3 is TGCAGTGCTCCGCACCCGGACAGCCCTAATGAAAAACTGTTTTTT.

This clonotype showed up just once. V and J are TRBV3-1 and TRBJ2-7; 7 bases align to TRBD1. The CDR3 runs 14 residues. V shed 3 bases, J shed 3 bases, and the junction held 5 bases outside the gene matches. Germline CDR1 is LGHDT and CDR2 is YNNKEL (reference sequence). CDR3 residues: CASSQGQTVYEQYF. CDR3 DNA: TGTGCCAGCAGCCAGGGACAGACCGTCTACGAGCAGTACTTC.

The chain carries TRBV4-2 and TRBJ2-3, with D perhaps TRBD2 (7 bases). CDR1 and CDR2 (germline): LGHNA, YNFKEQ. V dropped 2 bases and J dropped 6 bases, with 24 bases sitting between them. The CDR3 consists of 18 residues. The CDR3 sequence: CASSQRWGGQGYEDTQYF. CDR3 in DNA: TGTGCCAGCAGCCAAAGATGGGGGGGCCAGGGGTACGAGGATACGCAGTATTTT.

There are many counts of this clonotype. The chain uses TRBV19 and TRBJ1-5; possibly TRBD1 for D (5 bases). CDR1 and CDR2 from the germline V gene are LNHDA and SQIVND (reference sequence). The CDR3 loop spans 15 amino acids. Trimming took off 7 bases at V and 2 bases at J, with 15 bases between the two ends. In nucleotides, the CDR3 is TGTGCCAGTACCTCCCGAGGGGCTGGCAATCAGCCCCAGCATTTT. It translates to CASTSRGAGNQPQHF.

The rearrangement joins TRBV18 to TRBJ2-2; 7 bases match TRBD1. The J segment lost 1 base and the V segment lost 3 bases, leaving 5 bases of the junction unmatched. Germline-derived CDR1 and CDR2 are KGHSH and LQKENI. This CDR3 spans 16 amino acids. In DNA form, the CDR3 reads TGTGCCAGCTCACCCCCGACAGGGATGAACACCGGGGAGCTGTTTTTT. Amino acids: CASSPPTGMNTGELFF.

CDR3 coding DNA: TGTGCCAGCAGCCCCCTGACAGGGGCCCCGGGCAATCAGCCCCAGCATTTT. Translation: CASSPLTGAPGNQPQHF. This rearrangement joins TRBV12-3 or TRBV12-4 to TRBJ1-5; 8 bases are shared with TRBD1. The CDR3 is 17 residues long. The V and J ends lost 6 bases and 2 bases, in that order; junction bases with no gene match: 12.

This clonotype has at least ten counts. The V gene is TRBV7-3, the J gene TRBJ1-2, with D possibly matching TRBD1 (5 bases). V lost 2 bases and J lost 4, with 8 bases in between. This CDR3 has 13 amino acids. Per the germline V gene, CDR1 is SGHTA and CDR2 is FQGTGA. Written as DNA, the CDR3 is TGTGCCAGCAGCTTAGGGGGATCCTATGGCTACACCTTC. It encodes CASSLGGSYGYTF. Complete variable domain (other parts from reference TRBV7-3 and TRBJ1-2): GAGVSQTPSNKVTEKGKYVELRCDPISGHTALYWYRQSLGQGPEFLIYFQGTGAADDSGLPNDRFFAVRPEGSVSTLKIQRTERGDSAVYLCASSLGGSYGYTFGSGTRLTVV.

CDR3 loop: CASSSTSSIVPETQYF. The CDR3 DNA reads as TGTGCCAGCAGCTCTACTAGCTCCATAGTCCCAGAGACCCAGTACTTC. The genes are TRBV6-2 or TRBV6-3 and TRBJ2-5; D is perhaps TRBD2 (6 bases). Trimming cost V 6 bases and J 4 bases, with 21 bases left between them. Germline V gene data show CDR1 as MNHEY and CDR2 as SVGEGT. The CDR3 is made up of 16 amino acids.

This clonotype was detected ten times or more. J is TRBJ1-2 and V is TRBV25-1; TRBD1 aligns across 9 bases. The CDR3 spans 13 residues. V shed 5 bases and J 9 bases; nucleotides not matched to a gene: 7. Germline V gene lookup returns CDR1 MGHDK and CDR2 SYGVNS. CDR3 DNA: TGTGCCAGCAGTCCACAGGGGGCTCGGAGCTACACCTTC. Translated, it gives CASSPQGARSYTF.

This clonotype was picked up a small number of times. The CDR3 region has the DNA TGTGCCAGCAGCTCCAGCGGGGGGGAACAAGAGACCCAGTACTTC. Translation gives CASSSSGGEQETQYF. This sequence joins TRBV7-8 and TRBJ2-5; 10 positions agree with TRBD2. Germline V gene lookup returns CDR1 SGHVS and CDR2 FQNEAQ. The junction had 4 bases not matched to a gene; V was cut back by 4 bases and J by 2 bases. The CDR3 has 15 residues.

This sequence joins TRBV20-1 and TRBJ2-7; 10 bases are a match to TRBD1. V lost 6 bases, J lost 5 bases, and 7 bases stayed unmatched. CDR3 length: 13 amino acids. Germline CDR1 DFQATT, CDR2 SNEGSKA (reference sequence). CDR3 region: CSATTGGGDEQYF. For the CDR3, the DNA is TGCAGTGCCACGACAGGGGGCGGCGACGAGCAGTACTTC.

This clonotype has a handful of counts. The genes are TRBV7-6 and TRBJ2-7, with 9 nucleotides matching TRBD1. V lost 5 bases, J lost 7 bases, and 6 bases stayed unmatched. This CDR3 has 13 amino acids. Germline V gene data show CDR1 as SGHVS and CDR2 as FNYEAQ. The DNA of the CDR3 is TGTGCCAGCAGCCTGGGGACAGGGCGGGAGCAGTACTTC. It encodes CASSLGTGREQYF.

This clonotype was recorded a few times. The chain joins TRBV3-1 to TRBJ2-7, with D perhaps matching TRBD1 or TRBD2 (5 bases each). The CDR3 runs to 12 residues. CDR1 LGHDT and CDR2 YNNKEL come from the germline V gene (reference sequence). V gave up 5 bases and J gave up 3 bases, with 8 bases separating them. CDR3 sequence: CASSFGGYEQYF. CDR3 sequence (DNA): TGTGCCAGCAGCTTTGGGGGCTACGAGCAGTACTTC.

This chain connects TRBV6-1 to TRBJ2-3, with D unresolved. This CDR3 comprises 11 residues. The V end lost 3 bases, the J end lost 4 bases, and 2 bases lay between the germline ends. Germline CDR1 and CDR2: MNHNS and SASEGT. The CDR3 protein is CASSDADTQYF. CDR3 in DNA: TGTGCCAGCAGTGACGCAGATACGCAGTATTTT.

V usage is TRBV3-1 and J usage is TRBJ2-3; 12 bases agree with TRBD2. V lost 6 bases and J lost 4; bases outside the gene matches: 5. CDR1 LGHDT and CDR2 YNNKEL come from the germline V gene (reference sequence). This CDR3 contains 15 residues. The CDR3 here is CASSPTSGGADTQYF. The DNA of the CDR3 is TGTGCCAGCAGTCCGACTAGCGGGGGCGCAGATACGCAGTATTTT.

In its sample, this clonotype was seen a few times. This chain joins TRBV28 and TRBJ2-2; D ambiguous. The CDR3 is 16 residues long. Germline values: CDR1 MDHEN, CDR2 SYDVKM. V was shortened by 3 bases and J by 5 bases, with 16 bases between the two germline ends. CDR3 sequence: CASSFQSPLGTGELFF. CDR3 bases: TGTGCCAGCAGTTTCCAGTCGCCTTTGGGGACCGGGGAGCTGTTTTTT.

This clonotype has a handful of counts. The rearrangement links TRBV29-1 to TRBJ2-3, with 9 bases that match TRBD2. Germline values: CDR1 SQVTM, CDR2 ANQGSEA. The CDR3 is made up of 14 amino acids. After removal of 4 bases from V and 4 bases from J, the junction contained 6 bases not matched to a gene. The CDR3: CSVGGLARADTQYF. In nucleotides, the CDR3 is TGCAGCGTTGGTGGACTAGCGCGCGCAGATACGCAGTATTTT.

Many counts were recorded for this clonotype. Here the CDR3 DNA reads TGTGCCAGCACTCGACAGGGATATGGCTACACCTTC. Translated: CASTRQGYGYTF. V and J are TRBV6-5 and TRBJ1-2, with 7 bases that match TRBD1. The CDR3 contains 12 residues. J was trimmed by 5 bases and V by 7 bases; bases with no gene match: 4. Germline CDR1 reads MNHEY; CDR2 reads SVGAGI.

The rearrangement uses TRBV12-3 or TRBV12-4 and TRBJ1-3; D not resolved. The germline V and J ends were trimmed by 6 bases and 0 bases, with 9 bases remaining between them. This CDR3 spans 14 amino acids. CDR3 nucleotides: TGTGCCAGCAGGAGGTCCACCTCTGGAAACACCATATATTTT. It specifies CASRRSTSGNTIYF.

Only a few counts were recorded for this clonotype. CDR3 bases: TGTGCCAGCAGCGTCGGCGGACAGACTTACTCTGGAAACACCATATATTTT. This codes for CASSVGGQTYSGNTIYF. The rearrangement joins TRBV9 to TRBJ1-3; D may be TRBD1 (6 bases). The CDR3 spans 17 residues. Trimming removed 2 bases at V and 0 bases at J, with 15 bases between. Germline assignment: CDR1 SGDLS and CDR2 YYNGEE.

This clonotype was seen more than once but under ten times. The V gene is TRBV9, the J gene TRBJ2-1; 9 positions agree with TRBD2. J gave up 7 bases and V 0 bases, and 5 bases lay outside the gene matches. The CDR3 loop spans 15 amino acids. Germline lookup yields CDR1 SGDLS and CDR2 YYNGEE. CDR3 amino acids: CASSVVGTSMNEQFF. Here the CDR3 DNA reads TGTGCCAGCAGCGTAGTCGGGACTAGCATGAATGAGCAGTTCTTC.